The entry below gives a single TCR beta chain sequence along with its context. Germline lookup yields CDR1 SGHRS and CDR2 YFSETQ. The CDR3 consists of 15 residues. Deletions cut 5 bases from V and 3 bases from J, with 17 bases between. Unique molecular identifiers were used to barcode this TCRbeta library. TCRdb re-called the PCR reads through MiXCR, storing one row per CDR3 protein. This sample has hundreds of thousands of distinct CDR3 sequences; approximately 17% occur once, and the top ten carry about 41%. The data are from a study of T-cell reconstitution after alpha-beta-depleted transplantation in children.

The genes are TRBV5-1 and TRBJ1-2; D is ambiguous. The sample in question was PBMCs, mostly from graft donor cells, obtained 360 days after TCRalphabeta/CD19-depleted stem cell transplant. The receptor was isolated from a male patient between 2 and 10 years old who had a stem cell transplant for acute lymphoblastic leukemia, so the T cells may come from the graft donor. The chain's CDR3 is CASRVRSYGDYGYTF. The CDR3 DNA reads TGCGCCAGCAGAGTACGGTCTTATGGGGACTATGGCTACACCTTC.